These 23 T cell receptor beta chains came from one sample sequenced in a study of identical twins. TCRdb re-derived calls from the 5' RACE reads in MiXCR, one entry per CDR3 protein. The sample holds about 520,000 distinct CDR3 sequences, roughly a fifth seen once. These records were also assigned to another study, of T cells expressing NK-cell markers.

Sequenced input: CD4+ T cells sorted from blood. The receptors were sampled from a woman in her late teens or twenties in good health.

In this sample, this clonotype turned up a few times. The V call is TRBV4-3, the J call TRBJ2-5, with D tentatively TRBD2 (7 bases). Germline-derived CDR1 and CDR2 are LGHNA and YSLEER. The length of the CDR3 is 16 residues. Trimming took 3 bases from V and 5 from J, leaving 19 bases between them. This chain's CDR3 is CASSHGGTSAGETQYF. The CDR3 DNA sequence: TGCGCCAGCAGCCATGGGGGCACTAGCGCGGGTGAGACCCAGTACTTC.

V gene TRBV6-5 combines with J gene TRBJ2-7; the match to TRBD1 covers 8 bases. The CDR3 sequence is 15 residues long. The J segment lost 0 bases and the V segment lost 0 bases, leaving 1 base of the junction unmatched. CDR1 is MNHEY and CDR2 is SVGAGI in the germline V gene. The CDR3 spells CASSYSGQGSYEQYF. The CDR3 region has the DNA TGTGCCAGCAGTTACTCCGGACAGGGCTCCTACGAGCAGTACTTC.

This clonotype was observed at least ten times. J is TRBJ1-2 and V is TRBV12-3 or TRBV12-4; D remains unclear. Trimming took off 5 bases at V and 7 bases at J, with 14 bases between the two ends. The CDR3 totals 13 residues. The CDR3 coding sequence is TGTGCCAGCAGTCCTAATCTGAAGGGTGGCTACACCTTC. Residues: CASSPNLKGGYTF.

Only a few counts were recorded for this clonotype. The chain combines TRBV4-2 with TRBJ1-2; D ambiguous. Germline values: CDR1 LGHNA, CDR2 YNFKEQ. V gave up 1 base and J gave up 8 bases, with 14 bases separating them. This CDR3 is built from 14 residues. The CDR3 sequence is CASSQGIRPGGYTF. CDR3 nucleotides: TGTGCCAGCAGCCAAGGGATCAGGCCCGGGGGCTACACCTTC.

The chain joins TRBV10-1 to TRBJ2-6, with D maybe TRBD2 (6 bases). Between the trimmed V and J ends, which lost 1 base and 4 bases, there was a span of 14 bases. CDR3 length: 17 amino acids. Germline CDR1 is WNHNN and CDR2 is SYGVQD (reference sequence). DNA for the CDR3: TGCGCCAGCAGTGAGTTTAGGACTAATAGCGGGGCCAACGTCCTGACTTTC. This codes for CASSEFRTNSGANVLTF.

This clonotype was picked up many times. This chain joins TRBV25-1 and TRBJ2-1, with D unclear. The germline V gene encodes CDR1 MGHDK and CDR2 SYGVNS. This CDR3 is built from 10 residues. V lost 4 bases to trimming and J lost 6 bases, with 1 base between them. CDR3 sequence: CASSANEQFF. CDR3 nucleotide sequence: TGTGCCAGCAGTGCCAATGAGCAGTTCTTC. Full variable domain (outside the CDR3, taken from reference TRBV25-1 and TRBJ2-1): EADIYQTPRYLVIGTGKKITLECSQTMGHDKMYWYQQDPGMELHLIHYSYGVNSTEKGDLSSESTVSRIRTEHFPLTLESARPSHTSQYLCASSANEQFFGPGTRLTVL.

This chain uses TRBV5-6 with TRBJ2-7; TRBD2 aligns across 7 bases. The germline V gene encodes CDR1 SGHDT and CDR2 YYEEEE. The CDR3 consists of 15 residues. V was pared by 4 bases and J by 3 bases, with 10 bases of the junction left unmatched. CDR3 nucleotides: TGTGCCAGCAGCCCTCGGCCTAGCGGATTCTACGAGCAGTACTTC. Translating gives CASSPRPSGFYEQYF.

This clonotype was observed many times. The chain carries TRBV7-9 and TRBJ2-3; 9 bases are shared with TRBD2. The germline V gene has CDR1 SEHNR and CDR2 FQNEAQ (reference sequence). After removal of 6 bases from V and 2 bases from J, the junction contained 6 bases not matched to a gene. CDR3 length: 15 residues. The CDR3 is CASRMSSGNTDTQYF. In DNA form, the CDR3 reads TGTGCCAGCAGGATGTCTAGCGGGAACACAGATACGCAGTATTTT.

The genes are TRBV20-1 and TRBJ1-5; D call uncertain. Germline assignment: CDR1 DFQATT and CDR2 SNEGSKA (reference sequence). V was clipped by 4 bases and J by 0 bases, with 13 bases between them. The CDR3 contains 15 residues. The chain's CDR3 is CSATSPRYSNQPQHF. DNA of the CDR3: TGCAGTGCTACCAGCCCCCGGTATAGCAATCAGCCCCAGCATTTT.

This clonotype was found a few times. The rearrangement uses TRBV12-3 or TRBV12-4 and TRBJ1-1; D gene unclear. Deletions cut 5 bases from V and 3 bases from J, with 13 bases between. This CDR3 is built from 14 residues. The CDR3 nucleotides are TGTGCCAGCAGTCTCGCGGACCGATACACTGAAGCTTTCTTT. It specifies CASSLADRYTEAFF.

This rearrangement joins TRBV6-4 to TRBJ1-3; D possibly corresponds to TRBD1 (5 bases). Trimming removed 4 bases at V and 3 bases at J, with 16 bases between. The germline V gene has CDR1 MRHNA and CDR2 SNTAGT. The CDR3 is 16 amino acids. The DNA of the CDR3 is TGTGCCAGCAGTGCTCTCAGGGCGACACGTGGAAACACCATATATTTT. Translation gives CASSALRATRGNTIYF.

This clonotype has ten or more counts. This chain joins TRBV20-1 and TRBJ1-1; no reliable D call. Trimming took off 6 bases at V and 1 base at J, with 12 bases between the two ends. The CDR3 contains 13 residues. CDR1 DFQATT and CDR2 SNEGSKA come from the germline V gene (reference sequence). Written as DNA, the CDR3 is TGCAGTGCCTGGCTGGGTGAGAACACTGAAGCTTTCTTT. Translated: CSAWLGENTEAFF.

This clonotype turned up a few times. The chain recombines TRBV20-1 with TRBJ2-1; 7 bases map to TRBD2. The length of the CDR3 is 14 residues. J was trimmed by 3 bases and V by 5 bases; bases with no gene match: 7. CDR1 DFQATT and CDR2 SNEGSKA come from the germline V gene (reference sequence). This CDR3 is CSAGTGEGYNEQFF. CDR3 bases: TGCAGTGCTGGGACCGGGGAGGGCTACAATGAGCAGTTCTTC.

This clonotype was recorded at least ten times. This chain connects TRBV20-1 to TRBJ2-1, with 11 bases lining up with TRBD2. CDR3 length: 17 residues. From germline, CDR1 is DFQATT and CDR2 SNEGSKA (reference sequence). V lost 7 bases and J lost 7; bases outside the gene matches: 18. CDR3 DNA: TGCAGTGGCCACAAATATAGCGGGAGGGCTGACCGAAATGAGCAGTTCTTC. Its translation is CSGHKYSGRADRNEQFF.

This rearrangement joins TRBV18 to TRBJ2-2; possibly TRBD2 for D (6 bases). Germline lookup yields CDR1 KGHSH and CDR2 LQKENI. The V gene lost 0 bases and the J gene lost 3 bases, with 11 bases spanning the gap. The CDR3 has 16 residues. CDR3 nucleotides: TGTGCCAGCTCACCACCGGGTGGAGGGGACACCGGGGAGCTGTTTTTT. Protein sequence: CASSPPGGGDTGELFF.

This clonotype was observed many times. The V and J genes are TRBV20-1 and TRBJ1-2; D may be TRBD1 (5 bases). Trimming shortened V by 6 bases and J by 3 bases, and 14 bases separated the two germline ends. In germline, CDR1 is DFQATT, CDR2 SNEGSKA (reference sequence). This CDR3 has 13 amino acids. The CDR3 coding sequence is TGCAGTGCACACAGAGGGACCGACTATGGCTACACCTTC. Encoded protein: CSAHRGTDYGYTF.

CDR3 nucleotides: TGTGCCAGCTCACCCCGGGGCCGTTATGATAGCAATCAGCCCCAGCATTTT. The encoded protein is CASSPRGRYDSNQPQHF. J is TRBJ1-5 and V is TRBV18; the D gene is possibly TRBD1 (5 bases). The germline V gene encodes CDR1 KGHSH and CDR2 LQKENI. The V and J ends lost 3 bases and 0 bases respectively, with 15 bases between them. CDR3 length: 17 residues.

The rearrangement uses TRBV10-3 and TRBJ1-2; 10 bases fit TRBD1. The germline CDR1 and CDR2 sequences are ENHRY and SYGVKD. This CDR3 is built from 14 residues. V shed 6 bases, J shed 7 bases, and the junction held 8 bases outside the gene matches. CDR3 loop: CAISPWTGGGGYTF. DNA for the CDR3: TGTGCCATCAGCCCCTGGACAGGGGGAGGTGGCTACACCTTC.

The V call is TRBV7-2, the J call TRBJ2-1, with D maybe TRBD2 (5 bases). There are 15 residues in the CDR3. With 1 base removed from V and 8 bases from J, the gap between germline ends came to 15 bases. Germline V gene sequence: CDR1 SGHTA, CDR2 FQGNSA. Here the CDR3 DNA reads TGTGCCAGCAGCTTAGAGGGCCGCTGGCGGGATGAGCAGTTCTTC. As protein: CASSLEGRWRDEQFF.

The CDR3 is CSVRGLAGVFNYNEQFF. CDR3 bases: TGCAGCGTGCGGGGACTAGCGGGAGTCTTTAATTACAATGAGCAGTTCTTC. V gene TRBV29-1 combines with J gene TRBJ2-1; 14 bases are a match to TRBD2. V lost 6 bases, J lost 4 bases, and 11 bases stayed unmatched. Germline V gene data show CDR1 as SQVTM and CDR2 as ANQGSEA. This CDR3 is 17 amino acids long.

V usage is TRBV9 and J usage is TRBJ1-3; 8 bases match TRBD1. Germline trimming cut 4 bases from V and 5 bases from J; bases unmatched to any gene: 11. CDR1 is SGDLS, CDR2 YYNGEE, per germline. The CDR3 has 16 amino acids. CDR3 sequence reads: CASSSQGARLRNTIYF. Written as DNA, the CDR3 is TGTGCCAGCAGCTCGCAGGGGGCCCGTCTTAGAAACACCATATATTTT.

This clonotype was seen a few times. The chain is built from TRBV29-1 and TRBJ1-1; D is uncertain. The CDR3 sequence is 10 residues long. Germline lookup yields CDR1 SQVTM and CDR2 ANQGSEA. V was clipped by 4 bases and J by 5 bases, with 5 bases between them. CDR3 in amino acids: CSVVLTEAFF. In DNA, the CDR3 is TGCAGCGTTGTTCTTACTGAAGCTTTCTTT.

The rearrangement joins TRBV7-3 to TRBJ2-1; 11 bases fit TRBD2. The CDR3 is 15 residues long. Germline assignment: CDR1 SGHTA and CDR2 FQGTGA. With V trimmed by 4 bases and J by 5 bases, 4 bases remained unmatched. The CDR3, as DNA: TGTGCCAGCAGCTACGCGACTAGCGGGAACAATGAGCAGTTCTTC. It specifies CASSYATSGNNEQFF.